This T cell receptor (beta chain) was captured by sequencing in a study of T cell clonality in common variable immunodeficiency. This CDR3 region has 20 residues. In germline, CDR1 is SGHRS, CDR2 YFSETQ. The V gene end was trimmed by 0 bases and the J gene end by 0 bases; junction bases not matched to a gene: 9. Generated by immunoSEQ multiplex PCR, the TCRdb table keeps only in-frame clones and is missing some. The repertoire yields 45,000 to 65,000 clones, none seen only once; the top ten contain about 2%. This clone was seen repeatedly, ten times or more. The read terminates 3 residues before the CDR3 end, so the remaining end is supplied by the germline J gene.

The sample was peripheral blood mononuclear cells. The J gene is TRBJ2-6, the V gene TRBV5-1; TRBD2 agrees at 10 bases. The sequence came from a person aged 18-70 years in good health. CDR3 DNA (partial): TGCGCCAGCAGCTTGGATCTAGCGGGGGTCCCGAGCTCTGGGGCCAACGTC. Residues: CASSLDLAGVPSSGANV. The complete CDR3 reads CASSLDLAGVPSSGANVLTF.